A selection of T cell receptor beta chains follows, all from one sample in a study of T-cell memory formation after mild COVID-19. TCRdb reprocessed the 5' RACE reads via MiXCR and lists one record per CDR3 protein. This sample yields 350,000 to 500,000 distinct CDR3 sequences, of which about 19% are seen a single time; 7.5% to 9.5% belongs to the top ten. Material: PBMCs or a T cell subset sorted from them (not recorded which). The receptors were gathered from an adult woman who had mild COVID-19 (a few samples of this study predate the infection). Cell type and time point are not known. The CDR3 runs from the conserved cysteine through the conserved F or W. Each record gives: CDR3 protein, CDR3 DNA, clone size, D gene, J gene, V gene. The D gene is left open where the match is weak. Where a row states a size, it is once, few, many or the class of an expanded clone; other rows omit it.

CATSDLRTGETGELFF,TGTGCCACCAGTGATTTGCGGACAGGGGAAACCGGGGAGCTGTTTTTT,-,TRBD1,TRBJ2-2,TRBV24-1
CASSTTGISYEQYF,TGTGCCAGCAGCACGACAGGGATCAGCTACGAGCAGTACTTC,-,TRBD1,TRBJ2-7,TRBV9
CASTSALAGFNSSYNEQFF,TGTGCCAGCACCTCGGCACTAGCGGGCTTTAACAGCTCCTACAATGAGCAGTTCTTC,few,TRBD2,TRBJ2-1,TRBV6-2/TRBV6-3
CATSDPRTGRETQYF,TGTGCCACCAGTGACCCCCGGACGGGACGGGAGACCCAGTACTTC,few,-,TRBJ2-5,TRBV24-1
CSVENGVTETQYF,TGCAGCGTTGAGAATGGGGTGACCGAGACCCAGTACTTC,few,-,TRBJ2-5,TRBV29-1
CSVPYYNEQFF,TGCAGCGTTCCATATTACAATGAGCAGTTCTTC,-,-,TRBJ2-1,TRBV29-1
CSVGLSYGYTF,TGCAGCGTGGGCTTATCTTATGGCTACACCTTC,many,-,TRBJ1-2,TRBV29-1
CASRSGRASYNEQFF,TGTGCCAGCAGGTCGGGGAGGGCCTCCTACAATGAGCAGTTCTTC,few,TRBD2,TRBJ2-1,TRBV7-2
CSAEPGDGSYEQYF,TGCAGTGCTGAGCCGGGGGACGGTTCCTACGAGCAGTACTTC,many,-,TRBJ2-7,TRBV20-1
CAVSLRNNEQFF,TGTGCCGTATCACTGCGAAACAATGAGCAGTTCTTC,many,-,TRBJ2-1,TRBV6-2/TRBV6-3
CASSLGTSGVVSTDTQYF,TGCGCCAGCAGCCTCGGGACTAGCGGGGTAGTTAGCACAGATACGCAGTATTTT,-,TRBD2,TRBJ2-3,TRBV5-1
CASSLEAGPSTDTQYF,TGCGCCAGCAGCTTGGAGGCGGGACCTAGCACAGATACGCAGTATTTT,few,-,TRBJ2-3,TRBV5-1
CASRVLGYGYTF,TGTGCCAGCAGAGTCCTGGGCTATGGCTACACCTTC,-,-,TRBJ1-2,TRBV12-3/TRBV12-4
CASSSDGGAGEQYF,TGTGCCAGCAGCTCAGACGGTGGAGCCGGGGAGCAGTACTTC,-,-,TRBJ2-7,TRBV7-8
CATRGGSGALEQFF,TGTGCCACCCGTGGGGGTAGCGGGGCCTTAGAGCAGTTCTTC,-,TRBD2,TRBJ2-1,TRBV24-1
CASSTASGTYNEQFF,TGTGCCAGCAGCACTGCTAGCGGGACCTACAATGAGCAGTTCTTC,-,TRBD2,TRBJ2-1,TRBV7-2
CASSQGGRDSYNEQFF,TGTGCCAGCTCCCAGGGCGGGAGAGATTCCTACAATGAGCAGTTCTTC,-,TRBD2,TRBJ2-1,TRBV7-8
CASSQGQGSIRRGNEQFF,TGTGCCAGCAGCCAGGGACAGGGCAGTATCCGACGGGGCAATGAGCAGTTCTTC,few,TRBD1,TRBJ2-1,TRBV14
CASSTPGSATQYF,TGTGCCAGCAGTACTCCAGGGTCGGCTACCCAGTACTTC,-,-,TRBJ2-5,TRBV7-2
CASKEGANYGYTF,TGTGCCAGCAAGGAAGGGGCTAACTATGGCTACACCTTC,-,-,TRBJ1-2,TRBV3-1
CASSPGRGSYNEQFF,TGTGCCAGCAGCCCCGGTAGGGGGTCATACAATGAGCAGTTCTTC,few,-,TRBJ2-1,TRBV7-3
CASSRYLNTEAFF,TGTGCCAGCAGCCGTTACTTGAACACTGAAGCTTTCTTT,-,-,TRBJ1-1,TRBV6-2/TRBV6-3
CASSQTSYTGELFF,TGTGCCAGCAGTCAAACTAGCTACACCGGGGAGCTGTTTTTT,-,-,TRBJ2-2,TRBV25-1
CASSLPQETQYF,TGTGCCAGCAGTTTGCCCCAAGAGACCCAGTACTTC,many,-,TRBJ2-5,TRBV5-1
CASSQGWGVGQPQHF,TGTGCCAGCAGCCAAGGATGGGGGGTCGGGCAGCCCCAGCATTTT,-,-,TRBJ1-5,TRBV9
CASSRQFQETQYF,TGTGCCAGCAGTCGACAGTTCCAAGAGACCCAGTACTTC,many,-,TRBJ2-5,TRBV6-5
CSVGNAGPYNEQFF,TGCAGCGTTGGAAACGCCGGCCCTTACAATGAGCAGTTCTTC,-,-,TRBJ2-1,TRBV29-1
CSARDSGQLSYEQYF,TGCAGTGCTAGAGACTCCGGACAGCTCTCCTACGAGCAGTACTTC,few,-,TRBJ2-7,TRBV20-1
CASKEAGSSYNEQFF,TGTGCCAGCAAAGAGGCAGGGAGCTCCTACAATGAGCAGTTCTTC,few,-,TRBJ2-1,TRBV6-5
CATRDSGHYEQYF,TGTGCCACCAGGGATAGCGGACACTACGAGCAGTACTTC,-,-,TRBJ2-7,TRBV24-1
CASRQGTDYGYTF,TGTGCCAGCAGACAAGGGACGGACTATGGCTACACCTTC,few,-,TRBJ1-2,TRBV25-1
CSARVRRPGDYEQYF,TGCAGTGCTAGAGTGAGACGACCCGGGGACTACGAGCAGTACTTC,-,-,TRBJ2-7,TRBV20-1
CATSDFTFGTGAGGELFF,TGTGCCACCAGTGATTTTACTTTCGGGACAGGGGCCGGCGGGGAGCTGTTTTTT,few,TRBD1,TRBJ2-2,TRBV24-1
CSARTPSGRTHEQYF,TGCAGTGCTAGAACACCTAGCGGGAGGACACACGAGCAGTACTTC,-,TRBD2,TRBJ2-7,TRBV20-1
CASSLSWDNEQFF,TGCGCCAGCAGCTTGTCTTGGGACAATGAGCAGTTCTTC,-,-,TRBJ2-1,TRBV5-1
CASSLVGSGNTIYF,TGTGCCAGCAGTTTGGTCGGGTCTGGAAACACCATATATTTT,many,-,TRBJ1-3,TRBV12-3/TRBV12-4
CASRLATGELFF,TGTGCCAGCAGGCTAGCGACCGGGGAGCTGTTTTTT,few,-,TRBJ2-2,TRBV3-1
CASSIWTGGRNEQFF,TGCGCCAGCAGCATTTGGACAGGGGGCCGGAATGAGCAGTTCTTC,-,TRBD1,TRBJ2-1,TRBV5-1
CASSESKKGAISYEQYF,TGTGCCAGCAGTGAAAGTAAGAAGGGGGCTATATCCTACGAGCAGTACTTC,-,TRBD1,TRBJ2-7,TRBV25-1
CAWSPYTLAEQFF,TGTGCCTGGAGTCCCTATACTCTAGCGGAGCAGTTCTTC,many,-,TRBJ2-1,TRBV30
CAIRTGGNYEQYF,TGTGCCATCAGAACAGGGGGAAATTACGAGCAGTACTTC,few,TRBD1,TRBJ2-7,TRBV10-3
CASSQGLAGGTQETQYF,TGCGCCAGCAGCCAGGGACTAGCGGGGGGGACCCAAGAGACCCAGTACTTC,few,TRBD2,TRBJ2-5,TRBV4-1
CASSFGDRSRSGSIGELFF,TGTGCCAGCAGCTTTGGGGACCGGTCGCGTAGCGGGAGTATCGGGGAGCTGTTTTTT,-,TRBD2,TRBJ2-2,TRBV11-3
CATSVSGRGDTEAFF,TGTGCCACCAGTGTAAGCGGCAGGGGGGACACTGAAGCTTTCTTT,-,TRBD1,TRBJ1-1,TRBV24-1
CASSFPGTEETQYF,TGCGCCAGCAGCTTTCCCGGGACAGAAGAGACCCAGTACTTC,-,TRBD1,TRBJ2-5,TRBV5-1
CASSSLAGGPNTQYF,TGCGCCAGCAGCTCTCTAGCGGGAGGGCCGAATACGCAGTATTTT,-,TRBD2,TRBJ2-3,TRBV5-1
CASSHHRDEKLFF,TGTGCCAGCAGCCACCACAGGGATGAAAAACTGTTTTTT,many,-,TRBJ1-4,TRBV12-3/TRBV12-4
CASSPRRSGRWDTQYF,TGTGCCAGCAGCCCCCGTCGTAGCGGGAGATGGGATACGCAGTATTTT,-,TRBD2,TRBJ2-3,TRBV7-2
CASSRQPGLAIDEQFF,TGTGCCAGCAGCCGACAGCCGGGACTAGCTATAGATGAGCAGTTCTTC,once,TRBD2,TRBJ2-1,TRBV7-2
CASSLGVGQAYEQYF,TGTGCCAGCAGCCTAGGGGTGGGACAGGCATACGAGCAGTACTTC,-,TRBD1,TRBJ2-7,TRBV12-3/TRBV12-4